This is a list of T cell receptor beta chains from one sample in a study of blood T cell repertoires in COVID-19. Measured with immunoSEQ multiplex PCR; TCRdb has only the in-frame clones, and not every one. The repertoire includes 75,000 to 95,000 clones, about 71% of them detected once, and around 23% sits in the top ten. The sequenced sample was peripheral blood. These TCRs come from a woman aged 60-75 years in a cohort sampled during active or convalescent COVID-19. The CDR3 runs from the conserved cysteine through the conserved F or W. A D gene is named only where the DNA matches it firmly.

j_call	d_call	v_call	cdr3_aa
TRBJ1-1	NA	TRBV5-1	CASGRQRNTEAFF
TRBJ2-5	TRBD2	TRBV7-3	CASSMGLAGGQETQYF
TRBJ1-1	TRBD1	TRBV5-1	CASSLGTGGHEAFF
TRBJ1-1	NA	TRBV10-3	CAITPTVDAEAFF
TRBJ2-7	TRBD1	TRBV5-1	CASRTGTGVYEQYF
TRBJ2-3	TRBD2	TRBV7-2	CASSLRGVRTDTQYF
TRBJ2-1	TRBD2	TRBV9	CASSVRLAAYNEQFF
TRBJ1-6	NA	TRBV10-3	CAISELSENSPLHF
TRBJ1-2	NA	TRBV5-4	CASSRPDSLWYGYTF
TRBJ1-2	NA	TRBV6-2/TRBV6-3	CASSETGTYGYTF
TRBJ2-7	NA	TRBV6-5	CASSRQRSYEQYF
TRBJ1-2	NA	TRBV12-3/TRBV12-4	CASSREGHYGYTF
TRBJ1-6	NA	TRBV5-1	CASSLVGARYNSPLHF
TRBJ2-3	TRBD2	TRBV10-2	CASARTSGGLSTDTQYF
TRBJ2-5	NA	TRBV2	CASTRQVIRGETQYF
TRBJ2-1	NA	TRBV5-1	CASSLSITAAYNEQFF
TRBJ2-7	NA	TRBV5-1	CASSLASGSYEQYF
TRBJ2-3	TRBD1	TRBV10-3	CAITSDRVSTQYF
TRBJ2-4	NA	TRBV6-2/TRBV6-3	CASSLSGALRNIQYF
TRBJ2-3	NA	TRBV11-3	CASSHTDTQYF
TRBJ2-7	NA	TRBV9	CASSVGQRSYEQYF
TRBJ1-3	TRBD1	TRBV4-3	CASSQDVTGRFGNTIYF
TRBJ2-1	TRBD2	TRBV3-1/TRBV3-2	CASSATLIRTRGGGYNEQFF
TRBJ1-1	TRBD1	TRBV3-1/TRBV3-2	CASSRARGTEAFF
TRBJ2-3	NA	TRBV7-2	CASSHTSQVHTDTQYF
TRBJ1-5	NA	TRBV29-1	CSVEGQGNQPQHF
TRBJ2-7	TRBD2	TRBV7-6	CASSLGLAGEQYF
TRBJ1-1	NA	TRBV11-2	CASSPRRPRTVNTEAFF
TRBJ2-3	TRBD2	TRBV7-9	CASSPGLAALTDTQYF
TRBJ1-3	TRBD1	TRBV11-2	CASRRDREGTGNTIYF
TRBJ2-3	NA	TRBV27	CASSLRTVTGTDTQYF
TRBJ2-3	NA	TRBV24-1	CATSDPGSSDTQYF
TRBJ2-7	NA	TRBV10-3	CAISESGAFYEQYF
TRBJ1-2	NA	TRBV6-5	CASSTGKGNYGYTF
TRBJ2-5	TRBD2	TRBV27	CASSLRRGETQYF
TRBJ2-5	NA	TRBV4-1	CASSQDSGETQYF
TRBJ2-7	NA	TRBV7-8	CASSLQRVQADEQYF
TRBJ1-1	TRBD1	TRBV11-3	CASSGQDETFF
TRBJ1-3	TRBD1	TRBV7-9	CASSLAGGSGNTIYF
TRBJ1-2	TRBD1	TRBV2	CASRRDRDGYTF
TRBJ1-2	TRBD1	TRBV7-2	CASSFRQGRVYGYTF
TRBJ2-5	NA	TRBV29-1	CSVRQYQETQYF
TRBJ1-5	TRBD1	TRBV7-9	CASSLTGADQPQHF
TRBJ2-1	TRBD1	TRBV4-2	CASSQDRGIYNEQFF
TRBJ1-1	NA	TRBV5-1	CASSPPRLTEAFF
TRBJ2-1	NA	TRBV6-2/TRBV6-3	CASSSPTEGSRGVLNEQFF
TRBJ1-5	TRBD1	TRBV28	CASSPWGQYNHWPQHF
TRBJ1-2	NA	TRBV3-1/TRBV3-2	CASSHFTGPYGYTF
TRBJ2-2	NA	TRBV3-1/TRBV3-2	CASSPRDNPNTGELFF
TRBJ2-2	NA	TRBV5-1	CASSLGGQSTGELFF
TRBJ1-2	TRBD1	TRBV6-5	CASSLTGVGGYTF
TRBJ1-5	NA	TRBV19	CASSKQGSNQPQHF